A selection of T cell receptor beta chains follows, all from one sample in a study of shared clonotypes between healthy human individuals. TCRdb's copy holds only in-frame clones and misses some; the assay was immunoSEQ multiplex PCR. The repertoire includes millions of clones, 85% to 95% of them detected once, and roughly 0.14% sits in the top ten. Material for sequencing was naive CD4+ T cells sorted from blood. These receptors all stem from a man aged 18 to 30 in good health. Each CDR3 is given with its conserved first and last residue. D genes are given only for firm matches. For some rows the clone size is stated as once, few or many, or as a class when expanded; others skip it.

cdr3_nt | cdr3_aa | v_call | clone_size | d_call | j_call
TGTGCCAGCAGCCGCATTCTAGCGGGGGAACCCTACGAGCAGTACTTC | CASSRILAGEPYEQYF | TRBV13 | NA | TRBD2 | TRBJ2-7
TGTGCCAGCAGCTTAGCCCTGGGCGGGAGCACAGATACGCAGTATTTT | CASSLALGGSTDTQYF | TRBV11-2 | NA | NA | TRBJ2-3
TGCGCCAGCGGGCCATCCCCGGGGACCGGGGAGCTGTTTTTT | CASGPSPGTGELFF | TRBV10-1 | NA | NA | TRBJ2-2
TGTGCCAGCAGCTTAGAGGGGCCATACTACGAGCAGTACTTC | CASSLEGPYYEQYF | TRBV7-9 | few | NA | TRBJ2-7
TGTGCCAGCAGCCCACGAGGGGATGGGGCCAACGTCCTGACTTTC | CASSPRGDGANVLTF | TRBV6-4 | NA | NA | TRBJ2-6
TGTGCCAGCAGTGGAATGGTTACGAACACCGGGGAGCTGTTTTTT | CASSGMVTNTGELFF | TRBV2 | NA | NA | TRBJ2-2
TGTGCCAGCAGCTTGGAGTGGGCCAAAAACATTCAGTACTTC | CASSLEWAKNIQYF | TRBV5-5 | NA | NA | TRBJ2-4
TGCGCCAGCAGCTTGGCCGGGAGGGCCCTTGACAATGAGCAGTTCTTC | CASSLAGRALDNEQFF | TRBV5-1 | NA | TRBD2 | TRBJ2-1
TGTGCTAGTGGTCCAGGGACAGGTGGATCCTACGAGCAGTACTTC | CASGPGTGGSYEQYF | TRBV12-5 | NA | TRBD1 | TRBJ2-7
TGTGCCAGCAGCAAACCAGCGAACACCGGGGAGCTGTTTTTT | CASSKPANTGELFF | TRBV9 | NA | NA | TRBJ2-2
TGTGCCAGCAGTTGGTTCCAAGAGACCCAGTACTTC | CASSWFQETQYF | TRBV28 | NA | NA | TRBJ2-5
TGTGCCAGCAGTTACCTTGGGGCTCGAACCGGAGAGCTGTTTTTT | CASSYLGARTGELFF | TRBV6-5 | NA | NA | TRBJ2-2
TGTGCCAGCAGTGAGTCAGTCGCCCTCCACTTT | CASSESVALHF | TRBV6-1 | NA | NA | TRBJ1-6
TGTGCCAGCTCACCATTTGCAGGACAACCCTACGAGCAGTACTTC | CASSPFAGQPYEQYF | TRBV18 | once | NA | TRBJ2-7
TGTGCCAGCAGTTACTCGAGCGGACAGGTTAATCAGCCCCAGCATTTT | CASSYSSGQVNQPQHF | TRBV6-6 | NA | TRBD1 | TRBJ1-5
TGTGCCAGCAGTTACTACACAGGGGGAGGCACTGAAGCTTTCTTT | CASSYYTGGGTEAFF | TRBV6-6 | NA | TRBD1 | TRBJ1-1